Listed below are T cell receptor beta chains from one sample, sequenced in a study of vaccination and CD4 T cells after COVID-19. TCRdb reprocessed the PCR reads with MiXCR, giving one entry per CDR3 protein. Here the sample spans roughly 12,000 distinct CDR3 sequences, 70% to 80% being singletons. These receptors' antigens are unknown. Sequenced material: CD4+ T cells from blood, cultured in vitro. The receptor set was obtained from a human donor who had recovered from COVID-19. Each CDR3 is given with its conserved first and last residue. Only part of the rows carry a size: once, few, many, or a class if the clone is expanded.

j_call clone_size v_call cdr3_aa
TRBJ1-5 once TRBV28 CASANIKRGASNQPQHF
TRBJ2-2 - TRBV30 CAWTPDRVGTGELFF
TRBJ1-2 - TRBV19 CASSTSPGRGIGVGGYTF
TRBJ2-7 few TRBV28 CASRGQGFGSYEQYF
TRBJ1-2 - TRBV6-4 CASRKRRYGYTF
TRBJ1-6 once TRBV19 CASNIGGPNSPLHF
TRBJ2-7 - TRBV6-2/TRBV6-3 CASSYGGSGRYEQYF
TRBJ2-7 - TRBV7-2 CASSLGAGPDRYEQYF
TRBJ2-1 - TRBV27 CASGSGLSSYNEQFF
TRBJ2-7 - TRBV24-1 CATSDFGPDPPEQYF
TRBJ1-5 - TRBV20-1 CSAGQGYDQPQHF
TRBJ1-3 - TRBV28 CASRIGTGRLGTIYF
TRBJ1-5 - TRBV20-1 CSARRGRGGNQPQHF
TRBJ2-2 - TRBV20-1 CSAREAITSTGELFF
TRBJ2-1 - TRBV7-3 CASSLIAGRPGEQFF
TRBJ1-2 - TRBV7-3 CASSPGPREGGYTF
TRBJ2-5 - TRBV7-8 CASSPLSGRQETQYF
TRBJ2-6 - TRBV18 CASSRDGSGANVLTF
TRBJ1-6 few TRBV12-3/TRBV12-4 CASSLAGDNSPLHF
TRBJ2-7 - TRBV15 CATSRQQSATGGEQYF
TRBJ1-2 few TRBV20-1 CSLGGGIYGYTF
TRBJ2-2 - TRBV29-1 CSVGPKGLQRDTGELFF
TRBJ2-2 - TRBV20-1 CSASPLAGGLSGELFF
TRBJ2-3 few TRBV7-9 CASSPYLDTQYF
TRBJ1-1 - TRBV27 CASSSLRQGPQMAFF
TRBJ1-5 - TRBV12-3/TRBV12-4 CASSLGTYLALKPQHF
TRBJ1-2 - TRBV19 CASKLAVANYGYTF
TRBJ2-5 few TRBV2 CASSGPGETQYF
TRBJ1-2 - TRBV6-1 CASSPGTVSGYTF
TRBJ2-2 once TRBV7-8 CASSLGVFGGQGNTGELFF
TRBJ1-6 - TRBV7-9 CASSSQGFYNSPLHF
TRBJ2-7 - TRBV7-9 CASSLALGTSGTPYEQYF
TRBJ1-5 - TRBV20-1 CGAARGSNQPQHF
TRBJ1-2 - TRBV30 CAWSVQAGNYGYTF
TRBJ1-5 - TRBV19 CASSTTDLWAQHF
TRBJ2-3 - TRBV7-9 CASSAGTSTDTQYF
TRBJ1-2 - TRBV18 CASSLQPGQGAPNYGYTF
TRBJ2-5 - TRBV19 CASSIVRGSEQETQYF
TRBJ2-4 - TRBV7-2 CASSWGQTTLGKNIQYF
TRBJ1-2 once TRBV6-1 CASSGLYGYTF
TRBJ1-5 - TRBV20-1 CSARGQGWRNQPQHF
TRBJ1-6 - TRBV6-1 CASRQAAGTGLGSPLHF
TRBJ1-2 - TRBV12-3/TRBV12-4 CASTFGEGRGYTF
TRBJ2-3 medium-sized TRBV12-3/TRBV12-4 CASRSLEYADTQYF
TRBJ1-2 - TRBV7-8 CASRDRGLGYTF
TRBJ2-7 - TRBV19 CASSHGLAGFPYF
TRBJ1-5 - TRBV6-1 CASLNTVKNQPQHF
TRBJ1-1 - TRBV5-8 CASSLAGQGNTEAFF
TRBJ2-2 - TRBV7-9 CASSRNTGELFF
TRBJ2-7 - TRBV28 CASSLPGSYEQYF
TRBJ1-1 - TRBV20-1 CSARAGGPGNTEAFF
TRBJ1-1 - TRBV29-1 CSVDNVGAGAEAFF
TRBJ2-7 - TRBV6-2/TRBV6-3 CASSYPPAWDRIAGVAYEQYF
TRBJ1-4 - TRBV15 CATSREKGTGGQKLFF